Following are 17 T cell receptor beta chains from one sample sequenced in a study of graft-versus-host responses after intestinal transplantation. Libraries were prepared by immunoSEQ multiplex PCR; TCRdb keeps only in-frame clonotypes and omits some of them. The table includes tens of thousands of clones, about 92% detected once. Their antigens are not known. The sample in question was unstimulated CD8+ T cells sorted from spleen or lymph node cells, obtained before intestinal transplant. All receptors derive from a human donor who received an intestinal transplant.

The chain uses TRBV12-5 and TRBJ2-7; 7 nucleotides align to TRBD1. There are 14 residues in the CDR3. Germline trimming cut 3 bases from V and 3 bases from J; bases unmatched to any gene: 5. CDR1 is LGHNT, CDR2 FRNRAP, per germline. CDR3 residues: CASGFGDSHYEQYF. Written as DNA, the CDR3 is TGTGCTAGTGGTTTCGGGGACAGCCACTACGAGCAGTACTTC.

J is TRBJ2-5 and V is TRBV5-4, with 8 bases aligning to TRBD2. From germline, CDR1 is SGHNT and CDR2 YYREEE (reference sequence). Losses at the gene ends were 2 bases for V and 5 bases for J; bases not matched to a gene: 14. CDR3 length: 17 amino acids. As DNA, the CDR3 is TGTGCCAGCAGCTTTTGGTTCGGGGGGGGGCTGAGGGAGACCCAGTACTTC. It is translated as CASSFWFGGGLRETQYF. The full variable domain, with the rest looked up from reference TRBV5-4 and TRBJ2-5, is ETGVTQSPTHLIKTRGQQVTLRCSSQSGHNTVSWYQQALGQGPQFIFQYYREEENGRGNFPPRFSGLQFPNYSSELNVNALELDDSALYLCASSFWFGGGLRETQYFGPGTRLLVL.

The J gene is TRBJ1-1, the V gene TRBV4-1; no clear D gene. The CDR3 contains 14 residues. V was pared by 1 base and J by 1 base, with 7 bases between. Germline V CDR1 and CDR2: MGHRA, YSYEKL. Here the CDR3 reads CASSQVQENTEAFF. The CDR3 coding sequence is TGCGCCAGCAGCCAAGTGCAGGAGAACACTGAAGCTTTCTTT.

The V gene is TRBV6-5, the J gene TRBJ2-5; possibly TRBD2 for D (6 bases). This CDR3 comprises 14 residues. CDR1 and CDR2 from the germline V gene are MNHEY and SVGAGI. Deletions cut 0 bases from V and 4 bases from J, with 9 bases between. The CDR3 spells CASSYSGGAETQYF. The DNA of the CDR3 is TGTGCCAGCAGTTACTCGGGCGGGGCAGAGACCCAGTACTTC.

This clone was seen just once. V is TRBV2 and J is TRBJ2-2; 8 bases match TRBD1. This CDR3 comprises 19 residues. Germline loops: CDR1 SNHLY, CDR2 FYNNEI. V was pared by 5 bases and J by 8 bases, with 22 bases of the junction left unmatched. The CDR3 region has the DNA TGTGCCAGCAGTCAACCCCCCGGGCATGGACAGGGCTTTAGGGGGGAGCTGTTTTTT. Amino acid sequence: CASSQPPGHGQGFRGELFF.

The rearrangement uses TRBV10-3 and TRBJ2-1, with D uncertain. The CDR3 totals 14 residues. Germline V CDR1 and CDR2: ENHRY, SYGVKD. Trimming removed 4 bases at V and 0 bases at J, with 7 bases between. This CDR3 is CAISAGSSYNEQFF. The DNA for the CDR3 is TGTGCCATCAGTGCTGGCAGCTCCTACAATGAGCAGTTCTTC.

The V call is TRBV7-9, the J call TRBJ1-2, with a weak D call TRBD1 (5 bases). V was clipped by 1 base and J by 4 bases, with 7 bases between them. There are 13 residues in the CDR3. Looked up from germline, CDR1 is SEHNR and CDR2 is FQNEAQ (reference sequence). In DNA, the CDR3 is TGTGCCAGCAGCTTAGGGGGGGGCTATGGCTACACCTTC. Protein sequence: CASSLGGGYGYTF.

This clone appeared once. The chain couples TRBV9 to TRBJ1-2, with 9 nucleotides matching TRBD1. CDR3 length equals 14 residues. Trimming took 6 bases from V and 8 from J; bases not matched to a gene: 11. Germline V gives CDR1 SGDLS, CDR2 YYNGEE. The chain's CDR3 is CASNDMDRGGGYTF. For the CDR3, the DNA is TGTGCCAGCAACGACATGGACAGGGGCGGGGGCTACACCTTC.

This chain connects TRBV6-5 to TRBJ1-5, with 10 bases aligning to TRBD1. Germline CDR1 and CDR2: MNHEY and SVGAGI. This CDR3 has 15 amino acids. V trimming: 5 bases; J trimming: 6 bases; junction bases outside the gene matches: 7. CDR3 nucleotide sequence: TGTGCCAGCAGTGCCGGGACAGGGGTAACTCAGCCCCAGCATTTT. This translates into CASSAGTGVTQPQHF.

The chain links TRBV6-4 to TRBJ1-2; perhaps TRBD1 as D (6 bases). Germline loops: CDR1 MRHNA, CDR2 SNTAGT. CDR3 size: 14 residues. V was trimmed by 5 bases and J by 4 bases, leaving 14 bases between them. This CDR3 is CASSPGVSRYGYTF. As DNA, the CDR3 is TGTGCCAGCAGTCCAGGGGTCTCGCGCTATGGCTACACCTTC.

This clone appeared a single time. This rearrangement joins TRBV6-1 to TRBJ2-7; D unclear. This CDR3 has 12 residues. CDR1 MNHNS and CDR2 SASEGT come from the germline V gene. V was trimmed by 2 bases and J by 4 bases, leaving 6 bases between them. CDR3 DNA: TGTGCCAGCAGTGAACTGGCTTACGAGCAGTACTTC. This codes for CASSELAYEQYF.

This chain connects TRBV29-1 to TRBJ1-1; TRBD1 might be the D (5 bases). The CDR3 spans 16 residues. Deletions cut 4 bases from V and 2 bases from J, with 20 bases between. In germline, CDR1 is SQVTM, CDR2 ANQGSEA. CDR3 bases: TGCAGCGTTGGCCGCGGGGGGTCCGACATCAACACTGAAGCTTTCTTT. Translating gives CSVGRGGSDINTEAFF.

The V and J genes are TRBV2 and TRBJ2-7; possible D gene TRBD1, 7 bases. The V end was cut by 6 bases, the J end by 4 bases, with 13 bases between. There are 13 residues in the CDR3. Germline assignment: CDR1 SNHLY and CDR2 FYNNEI. DNA of the CDR3: TGTGCCAGCAGGGAGGGGGCCTTATACGAGCAGTACTTC. Its protein is CASREGALYEQYF.

About this clone: At one end the junction does not follow the germline gene, possibly because of a read error. Other nucleotide sequences from this sample produce the same CDR3. The DNA for the CDR3 is TGTGCTAGCAGCGGACAGGGAACTTCTGGAAACACCATATATTTT. Protein product: CASSGQGTSGNTIYF. V is TRBV2 and J is TRBJ1-3, with 8 bases fitting TRBD1. Germline values: CDR1 SNHLY, CDR2 FYNNEI. The CDR3 loop spans 15 amino acids.

This clone occurred once. The chain combines TRBV11-2 with TRBJ1-4, with 7 bases identical to TRBD1. Germline CDR1 SGHAT, CDR2 FQNNGV. This CDR3 contains 15 residues. Germline trimming cut 4 bases from V and 8 bases from J; bases unmatched to any gene: 10. The CDR3 bases are TGTGCCAGCAGCTCCTTCGACAGGGAAGGGGAAAAACTGTTTTTT. It codes for CASSSFDREGEKLFF.

V is TRBV5-4 and J is TRBJ2-2; possible D gene TRBD2, 5 bases. The CDR3 covers 15 residues. Germline CDR1 SGHNT, CDR2 YYREEE (reference sequence). V was clipped by 4 bases and J by 6 bases, with 16 bases between them. CDR3 in DNA: TGTGCCAGCAGCCTATCGGGGATACGCCCCGGGGAGCTGTTTTTT. It yields the protein CASSLSGIRPGELFF. Full variable domain (outside the CDR3, taken from reference TRBV5-4 and TRBJ2-2): ETGVTQSPTHLIKTRGQQVTLRCSSQSGHNTVSWYQQALGQGPQFIFQYYREEENGRGNFPPRFSGLQFPNYSSELNVNALELDDSALYLCASSLSGIRPGELFFGEGSRLTVL.

The rearrangement links TRBV7-9 to TRBJ1-5, with 7 bases identical to TRBD1. J was trimmed by 6 bases and V by 4 bases; bases with no gene match: 6. Germline CDR1 and CDR2: SEHNR and FQNEAQ (reference sequence). The CDR3 totals 14 residues. Here the CDR3 DNA reads TGTGCCAGCAGCTCACAGGGGCCGGGTCAGCCCCAGCATTTT. As protein: CASSSQGPGQPQHF. The complete variable domain, with remaining parts taken from reference TRBV7-9 and TRBJ1-5, reads DTGVSQNPRHKITKRGQNVTFRCDPISEHNRLYWYRQTLGQGPEFLTYFQNEAQLEKSRLLSDRFSAERPKGSFSTLEIQRTEQGDSAMYLCASSSQGPGQPQHFGDGTRLSIL.